This T cell receptor (beta chain) was captured by sequencing in a study of blood T cell repertoires in COVID-19. The overall study: T cells, B-cell-depleted T cells, or PBMCs provided the cDNA or gDNA that served as material.

Study members were between roughly 18 and 90 years old and lived in approximately 25 US regions. Each participant's cohort was designated according to participant-reported clinical history. In the original processing: Amplification from reference gene primers served as the basis for estimated nucleated cell counts. The protocol was immunoSEQ multiplex PCR, while the TCRdb copy is restricted to in-frame clones and leaves out a portion. Clonal size and the V and J genes are those of that table, whereas D and trimming came from the DNA. The sample consists of about 250,000 clones, 85% to 95% of them appearing once. This CDR3 has 14 residues. V lost 2 bases, J lost 4 bases, and 11 bases lay in between. In germline, CDR1 is SGHTA, CDR2 FQGTGA.

The chain has TRBV7-3 and TRBJ1-1, with TRBD1 as a possible D gene (5 bases). Sequenced input: PBMCs or T cells enriched from blood (not recorded which). The clonotype originates from a woman between 18 and 29 years old who had recovered from COVID-19. The CDR3 region has the DNA TGTGCCAGCAGCTTAGGAGCAAGGGGCACTGAAGCTTTCTTT. Translation gives CASSLGARGTEAFF.